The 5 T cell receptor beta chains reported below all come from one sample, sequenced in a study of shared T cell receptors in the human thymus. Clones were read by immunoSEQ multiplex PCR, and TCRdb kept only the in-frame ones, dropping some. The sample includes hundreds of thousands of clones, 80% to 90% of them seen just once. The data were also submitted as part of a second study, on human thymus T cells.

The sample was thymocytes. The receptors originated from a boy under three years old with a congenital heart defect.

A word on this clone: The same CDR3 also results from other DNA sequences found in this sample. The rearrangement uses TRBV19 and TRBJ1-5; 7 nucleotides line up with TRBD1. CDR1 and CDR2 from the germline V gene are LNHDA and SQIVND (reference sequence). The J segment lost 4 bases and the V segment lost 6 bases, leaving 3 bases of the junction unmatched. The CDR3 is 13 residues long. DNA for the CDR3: TGTGCCAGTAGCCGACAGGGAAATCAGCCCCAGCATTTT. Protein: CASSRQGNQPQHF.

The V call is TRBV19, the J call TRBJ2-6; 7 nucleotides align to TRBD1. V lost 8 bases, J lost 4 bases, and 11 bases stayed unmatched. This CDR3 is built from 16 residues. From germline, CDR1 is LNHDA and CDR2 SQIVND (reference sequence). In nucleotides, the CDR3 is TGTGCCAGTGCTCCCTACAGGGGTGCAGGGGCCAACGTCCTGACTTTC. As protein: CASAPYRGAGANVLTF.

As DNA, the CDR3 is TGTGCCAGCAGCTTGGGGGGTCAGGGGCAATCCTACGAGCAGTACTTC. Protein sequence: CASSLGGQGQSYEQYF. The chain combines TRBV5-6 with TRBJ2-7; maybe TRBD1 (6 bases). CDR1 and CDR2 from the germline V gene are SGHDT and YYEEEE. This CDR3 is built from 16 residues. V dropped 0 bases and J dropped 1 base, with 14 bases sitting between them.

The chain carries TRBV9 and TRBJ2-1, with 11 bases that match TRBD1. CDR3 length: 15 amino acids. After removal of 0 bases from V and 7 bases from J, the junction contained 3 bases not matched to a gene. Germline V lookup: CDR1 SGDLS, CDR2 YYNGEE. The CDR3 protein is CASSVGGQGANEQFF. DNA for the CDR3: TGTGCCAGCAGCGTAGGAGGACAGGGGGCAAATGAGCAGTTCTTC.

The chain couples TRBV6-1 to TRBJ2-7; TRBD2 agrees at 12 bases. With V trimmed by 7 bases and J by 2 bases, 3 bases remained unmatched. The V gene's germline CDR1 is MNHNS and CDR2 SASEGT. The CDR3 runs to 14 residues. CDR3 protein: CASTSSGRAYEQYF. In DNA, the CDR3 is TGTGCCAGCACCTCTAGCGGGAGGGCCTACGAGCAGTACTTC.